This passage covers 14 T cell receptor beta chains from one sample sequenced in a study of neurological immune-mediated disorders. TCRdb ran MiXCR on the 5' RACE reads and lists one entry per CDR3 protein. The data show about 38,000 distinct CDR3 sequences, 11% seen once. Input material: CD4+ T cells from blood. The receptors come from a woman in her thirties with HTLV-1-associated myelopathy (HAM/TSP).

This clonotype has ten or more counts. The rearrangement uses TRBV18 and TRBJ1-4; D remains unclear. CDR1 KGHSH and CDR2 LQKENI come from the germline V gene. Trimming left V 3 bases short and J 8 bases short, with 16 bases between. The CDR3 extends over 15 amino acids. DNA of the CDR3: TGTGCCAGCTCACCCGGAACTGGGCTAGGGGAAAAACTGTTTTTT. It specifies CASSPGTGLGEKLFF. Together with reference TRBV18 and TRBJ1-4, the CDR3 gives the full variable domain: NAGVMQNPRHLVRRRGQEARLRCSPMKGHSHVYWYRQLPEEGLKFMVYLQKENIIDESGMPKERFSAEFPKEGPSILRIQQVVRGDSAAYFCASSPGTGLGEKLFFGSGTQLSVL.

The sample holds many counts of this clonotype. The chain joins TRBV3-1 to TRBJ2-7, with D tentatively TRBD2 (6 bases). CDR1 LGHDT and CDR2 YNNKEL come from the germline V gene (reference sequence). The CDR3 length is 16 residues. V gave up 0 bases and J gave up 2 bases, with 14 bases separating them. In DNA form, the CDR3 reads TGTGCCAGCAGCCAAGAGAAGGCGGGGAGCCCCTACGAGCAGTACTTC. Translation gives CASSQEKAGSPYEQYF.

In this sample, this clonotype turned up many times. V and J are TRBV24-1 and TRBJ2-2; D call uncertain. CDR3 length: 18 amino acids. CDR1 KGHDR and CDR2 SFDVKD come from the germline V gene. V was pared by 4 bases and J by 0 bases, with 17 bases between. CDR3 region: CATSEQGRRLSNTGELFF. CDR3 sequence (DNA): TGTGCCACCAGTGAACAAGGAAGGAGACTTTCGAACACCGGGGAGCTGTTTTTT.

This clonotype was counted many times. This chain links TRBV20-1 with TRBJ1-2; TRBD1 agrees at 10 bases. V lost 7 bases and J lost 7; bases outside the gene matches: 12. Per germline, CDR1 DFQATT and CDR2 SNEGSKA (reference sequence). This CDR3 has 14 residues. As DNA, the CDR3 is TGCAGTGTTATTGCGACAGGGGGCTCCTCTGGCTACACCTTC. Translating it yields CSVIATGGSSGYTF.

This clonotype was seen repeatedly, ten times or more. The chain combines TRBV5-1 with TRBJ1-2, with D perhaps TRBD1 (6 bases). Germline CDR1 and CDR2: SGHRS and YFSETQ. The germline V and J ends were trimmed by 2 bases and 5 bases, with 13 bases remaining between them. The CDR3 length is 14 residues. CDR3 sequence (DNA): TGCGCCAGCAGCTTCGGACAGAGCTCATATGGCTACACCTTC. Residues: CASSFGQSSYGYTF.

This clonotype was counted ten times or more. J is TRBJ2-2 and V is TRBV11-3; D ambiguous. CDR1 and CDR2 from the germline V gene are SGHNT and YENEEA. This CDR3 spans 15 amino acids. The ends were cut back, 2 bases at V and 1 base at J, with 8 bases in the middle. The CDR3: CASSLKSRNTGELFF. The CDR3 DNA reads as TGTGCCAGCAGCTTAAAGTCCAGGAACACCGGGGAGCTGTTTTTT.

The V gene is TRBV5-7, the J gene TRBJ2-3, with 7 nucleotides matching TRBD1. TRBV5-7 is labeled an ORF, and its function is uncertain. The CDR3 is 15 residues long. Trimming removed 1 base from V and 0 bases from J; junction bases left unmatched: 2. CDR3 region: CASSLRQGSTDTQYF. DNA of the CDR3: TGTGCCAGCAGCTTGAGACAGGGAAGCACAGATACGCAGTATTTT.

This clonotype occurred many times. V is TRBV28 and J is TRBJ2-1; 13 bases match TRBD2. This CDR3 is 16 amino acids long. The V gene end was trimmed by 3 bases and the J gene end by 7 bases; junction bases not matched to a gene: 6. Per germline, CDR1 MDHEN and CDR2 SYDVKM. The CDR3 region has the DNA TGTGCCAGCAGTTTTCGGACTAGCGGGGGAGGGAATGAGCAGTTCTTC. This codes for CASSFRTSGGGNEQFF.

This clonotype was found many times. V and J are TRBV20-1 and TRBJ1-1; D is unresolved. Trimming removed 3 bases from V and 4 bases from J, with 15 bases in between. Germline CDR1 reads DFQATT; CDR2 reads SNEGSKA (reference sequence). CDR3 size: 14 residues. The CDR3 spells CSASSWPGSTEAFF. In DNA form, the CDR3 reads TGCAGTGCTAGCAGTTGGCCGGGCTCCACTGAAGCTTTCTTT.

The table lists this clonotype with many counts. The chain is built from TRBV20-1 and TRBJ1-3, with a tentative D call TRBD1 (5 bases). This CDR3 contains 13 residues. Germline values: CDR1 DFQATT, CDR2 SNEGSKA (reference sequence). V was clipped by 0 bases and J by 4 bases, with 7 bases between them. CDR3 sequence reads: CSARDEGGNTIYF. The CDR3 region has the DNA TGCAGTGCTAGAGACGAGGGGGGAAACACCATATATTTT.

In this sample, this clonotype turned up many times. The chain has TRBV5-1 and TRBJ2-1; TRBD2 matches 7 bases. Germline V gene data show CDR1 as SGHRS and CDR2 as YFSETQ. Trimming took 0 bases from V and 8 from J; bases not matched to a gene: 2. This CDR3 spans 13 amino acids. The CDR3 spells CASSLVGGDEQFF. The CDR3 DNA reads as TGCGCCAGCAGCTTGGTGGGGGGGGATGAGCAGTTCTTC.

This clonotype has a count of ten or more. The V call is TRBV11-2, the J call TRBJ1-6; D is unclear. The CDR3 has 14 residues. V was trimmed by 3 bases and J by 1 base, leaving 4 bases between them. Germline V lookup: CDR1 SGHAT, CDR2 FQNNGV. The CDR3 here is CASSFRSYNSPLHF. The CDR3 bases are TGTGCCAGCAGCTTTCGTTCCTATAATTCACCCCTCCACTTT.

The V call is TRBV20-1, the J call TRBJ2-2, with TRBD1 matching over 10 bases. The CDR3 covers 16 residues. Per germline, CDR1 DFQATT and CDR2 SNEGSKA (reference sequence). J gave up 5 bases and V 2 bases, and 8 bases lay outside the gene matches. CDR3 amino acids: CSARRDMDRGTGELFF. In nucleotides, the CDR3 is TGCAGTGCTAGACGAGACATGGACAGGGGGACCGGGGAGCTGTTTTTT.

For this clonotype: Sequence at one end of the junction differs from germline and may be a read error. The chain carries TRBV7-6 and TRBJ1-2, with TRBD1 as a possible D gene (5 bases). From germline, CDR1 is SGHVS and CDR2 FNYEAQ. The length of the CDR3 is 14 residues. This CDR3 is CASSLEWGNYGYNF. The CDR3 nucleotides are TGTGCCAGCAGCTTGGAGTGGGGGAACTATGGCTACAACTTC.